The T cell receptor (beta chain) under discussion was sequenced for a study of blood T cell repertoires in COVID-19 (dated by TCRdb to the early 2020s). Turning to the overall study: Samples from collaborators originated in the United States, Italy and Spain and spanned both the acute and convalescent phases of COVID-19. The prospective study material was composed of cDNA or gDNA derived from T cells, B-cell-depleted T cells, or PBMCs. Deeply sampled blood TCRbeta repertoires from subjects exposed to, actively infected with, or recovered from COVID-19 were included in the dataset. A freely available public database, intended as a resource for researchers studying the immune response to SARS-CoV-2, is where the repertoires were released. The samples were drawn from two sources: the first 160 participants of the ongoing ImmuneRACE study, and 950 to 1,500 subjects contributed by 6 global collaborators. A de-identified subject ID, COVID-19 status, age in years and sex were almost always included in the sample metadata. HLA class I and class II types, where available, came from metadata supplied by the sample provider rather than from assay-based typing.

The full study reports these points: How much clinical and demographic metadata was included differed by source and by participant, and the metadata was provided uncurated.

Trimming costs V 2 bases and J 2 bases, and their ends lie 9 bases apart. Measured from the cysteine to the phenylalanine, the CDR3 is 14 residues long. The sequence is cut down to CDR3 DNA, 42 bases in frame from base 1. The CDR1 and CDR2 encoded by the germline V gene are MNHNS and SASEGT. A note on this clone: No antigen is known for it. The record has no base qualities; no much larger clone is one base away.

TCRbeta CDR3 regions were amplified from genomic DNA by means of the immunoSEQ Assay, a bias-controlled multiplex PCR. The authors' analysis ran thus. The number of nucleated cells in each sample was estimated by amplification of reference gene primers within the assay. To quantify the absolute abundance of each unique TCRbeta CDR3 rearrangement, sequence reads were collapsed and filtered. For each sample, productive Simpson clonality was calculated as the square root of Simpson's diversity index over productive rearrangements. Drawn from immuneACCESS, this table holds only the in-frame rearrangements with V and J called that TCRdb kept. Clones are partly lost; checked studies trace under half to an unresolved V gene and leave the rest unexplained. Clone size and V and J calls were adopted from that table, with D and trimming inferred from the DNA. The sample table records under 95,000 clones; 83% of these occur just once. Clones ranked in the top ten supply 25% to 35% of the sample.

Collaborating institutions collected whole blood in K2EDTA tubes following their own protocols. For TCRbeta analysis, collaborators shipped samples in one of three forms: frozen whole blood, isolated PBMCs, or DNA extracted from either of those sample types. The V and J segments used are TRBV6-1 and TRBJ1-2, with a weak D call of TRBD1 (6 bases match). The sequence was collected from an elderly woman with acute or convalescent COVID-19. Specimen: peripheral blood. The CDR3 sequence is CASSERGWNYGYTF. The DNA sequence reads TGTGCCAGCAGTGAAAGGGGGTGGAACTATGGCTACACCTTC.